This TCR beta chain was captured by sequencing in a study of control samples from healthy donors and cancer patients. Using immunoSEQ multiplex PCR, the repertoire was profiled, and TCRdb retains in-frame clones only, with some absent. The sample lists 100,000 to 150,000 clones, roughly 87% occurring once. V gave up 0 bases and J gave up 7 bases; unmatched junction bases: 8. Germline loops: CDR1 LGHNA, CDR2 YNFKEQ. This CDR3 has 16 residues. This chain uses TRBV4-2 with TRBJ1-4; 7 bases match TRBD1. The TCR comes from a man between 18 and 29 years old in good health. The specimen was blood. This chain's CDR3 is CASSQERQGVGEKLFF. CDR3 bases: TGTGCCAGCAGCCAAGAGAGACAGGGTGTAGGTGAAAAACTGTTTTTT.